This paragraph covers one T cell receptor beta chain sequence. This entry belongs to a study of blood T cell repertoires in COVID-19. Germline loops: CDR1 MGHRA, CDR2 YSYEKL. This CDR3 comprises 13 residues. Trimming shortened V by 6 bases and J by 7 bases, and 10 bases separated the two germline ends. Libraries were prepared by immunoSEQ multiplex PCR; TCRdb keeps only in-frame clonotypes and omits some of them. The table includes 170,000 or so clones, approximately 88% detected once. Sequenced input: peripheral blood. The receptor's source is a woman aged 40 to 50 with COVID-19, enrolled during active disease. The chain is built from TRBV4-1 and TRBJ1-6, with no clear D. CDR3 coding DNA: TGCGCCAGCAGGGATATGGAGAATTCACCCCTCCACTTT. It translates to CASRDMENSPLHF.